This T cell receptor (beta chain) came from a study of T cells after yellow fever vaccination. Whole-study context: Libraries from low-cell-number fractions were prepared with the SMART-Seq v4 Ultra Low Input RNA kit.

TCRdb reprocessed the 5' RACE reads via MiXCR and lists one record per CDR3 protein. The data contain more than 120,000 distinct CDR3 sequences, roughly 8% of them seen just once; the ten biggest clones take up less than 0.95%. The CDR3 contains 14 residues. Germline loops: CDR1 MGHDK, CDR2 SYGVNS. V was cut by 2 bases and J by 0 bases, with 7 bases left in between. In this sample, this clonotype turned up many times. The sequence was obtained from a man in his thirties or forties who received the YFV17D yellow fever vaccine. J is TRBJ1-1 and V is TRBV25-1; no firm D call. The source material was CD4+ T cells sorted from PBMCs, sampled 5 days after the yellow fever booster vaccination. Here the CDR3 DNA reads TGTGCCAGCAGTGAAAATCAGGTGAACACTGAAGCTTTCTTT. Translated, it gives CASSENQVNTEAFF.